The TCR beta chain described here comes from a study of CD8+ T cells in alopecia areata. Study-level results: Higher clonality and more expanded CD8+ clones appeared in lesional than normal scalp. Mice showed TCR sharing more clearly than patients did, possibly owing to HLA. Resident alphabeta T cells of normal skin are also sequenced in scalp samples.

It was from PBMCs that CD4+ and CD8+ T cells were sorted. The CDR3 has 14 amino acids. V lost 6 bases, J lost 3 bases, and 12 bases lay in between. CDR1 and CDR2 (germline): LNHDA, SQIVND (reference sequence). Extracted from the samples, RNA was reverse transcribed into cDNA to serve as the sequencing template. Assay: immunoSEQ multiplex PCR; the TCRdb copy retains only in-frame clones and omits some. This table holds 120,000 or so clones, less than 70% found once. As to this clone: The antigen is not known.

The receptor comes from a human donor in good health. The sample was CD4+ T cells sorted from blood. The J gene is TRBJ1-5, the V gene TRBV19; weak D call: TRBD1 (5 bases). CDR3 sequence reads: CASSGTANNQPQHF. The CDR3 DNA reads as TGTGCCAGTAGCGGGACCGCTAACAATCAGCCCCAGCATTTT.